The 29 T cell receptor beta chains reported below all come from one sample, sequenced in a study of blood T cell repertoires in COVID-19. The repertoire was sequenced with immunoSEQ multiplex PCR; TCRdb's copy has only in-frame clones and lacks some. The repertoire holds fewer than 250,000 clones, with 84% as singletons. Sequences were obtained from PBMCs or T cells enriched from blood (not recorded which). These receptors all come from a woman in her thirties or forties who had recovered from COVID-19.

CDR3 protein: CASSPSAPNANYGYTF. CDR3 coding DNA: TGTGCCAGCTCACCGAGTGCACCCAACGCTAACTATGGCTACACCTTC. The chain recombines TRBV18 with TRBJ1-2; D uncertain. The CDR3 contains 16 residues. Germline values: CDR1 KGHSH, CDR2 LQKENI. V lost 3 bases and J 0 bases, leaving 14 bases between the germline ends.

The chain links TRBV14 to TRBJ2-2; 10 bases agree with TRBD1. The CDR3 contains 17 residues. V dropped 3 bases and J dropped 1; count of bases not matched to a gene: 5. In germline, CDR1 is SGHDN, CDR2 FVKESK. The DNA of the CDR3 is TGTGCCAGCAGCCAGTACTGGGACAGGGGGAACACCGGGGAGCTGTTTTTT. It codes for CASSQYWDRGNTGELFF.

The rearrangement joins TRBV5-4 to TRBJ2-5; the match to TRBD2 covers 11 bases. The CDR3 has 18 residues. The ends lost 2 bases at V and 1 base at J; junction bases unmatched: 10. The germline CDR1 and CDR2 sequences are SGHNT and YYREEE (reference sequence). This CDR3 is CASSFGKTSGSPQETQYF. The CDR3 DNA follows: TGTGCCAGCAGCTTCGGAAAAACTAGCGGGAGTCCCCAAGAGACCCAGTACTTC.

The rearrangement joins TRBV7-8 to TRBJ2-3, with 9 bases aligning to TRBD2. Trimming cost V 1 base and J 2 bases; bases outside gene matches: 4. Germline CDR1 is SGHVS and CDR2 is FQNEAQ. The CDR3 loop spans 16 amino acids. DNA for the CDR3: TGTGCCAGCAGCTTAGGGCTAGCGGGAAACACAGATACGCAGTATTTT. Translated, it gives CASSLGLAGNTDTQYF.

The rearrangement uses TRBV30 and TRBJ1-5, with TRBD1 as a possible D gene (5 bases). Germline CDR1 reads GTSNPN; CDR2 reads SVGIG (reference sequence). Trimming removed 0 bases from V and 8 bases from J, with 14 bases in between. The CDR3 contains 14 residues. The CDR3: CAWSVHAGREPQHF. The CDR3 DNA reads TGTGCCTGGAGTGTACATGCAGGGAGGGAGCCCCAGCATTTT.

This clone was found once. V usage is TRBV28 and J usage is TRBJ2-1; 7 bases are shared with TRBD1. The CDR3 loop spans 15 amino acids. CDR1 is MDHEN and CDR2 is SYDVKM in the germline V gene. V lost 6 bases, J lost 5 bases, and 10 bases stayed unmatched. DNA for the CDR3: TGTGCCAGCAGACCAGACAGGGCAATCCACAATGAGCAGTTCTTC. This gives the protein CASRPDRAIHNEQFF. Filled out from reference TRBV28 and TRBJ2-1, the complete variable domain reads DVKVTQSSRYLVKRTGEKVFLECVQDMDHENMFWYRQDPGLGLRLIYFSYDVKMKEKGDIPEGYSVSREKKERFSLILESASTNQTSMYLCASRPDRAIHNEQFFGPGTRLTVL.

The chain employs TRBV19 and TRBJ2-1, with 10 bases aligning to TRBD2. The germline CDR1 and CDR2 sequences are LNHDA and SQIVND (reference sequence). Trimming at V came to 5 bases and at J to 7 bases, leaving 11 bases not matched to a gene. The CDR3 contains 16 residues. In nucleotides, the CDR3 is TGTGCCAGTAGTCCCTACAGCGGGAGGGGGAAAAATGAGCAGTTCTTC. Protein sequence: CASSPYSGRGKNEQFF.

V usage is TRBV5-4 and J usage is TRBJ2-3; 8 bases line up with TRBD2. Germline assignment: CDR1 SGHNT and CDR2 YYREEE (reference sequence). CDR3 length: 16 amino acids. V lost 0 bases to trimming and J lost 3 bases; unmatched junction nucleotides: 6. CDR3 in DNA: TGTGCCAGCAGCTTGGTGGTCGGGAGGGCAACAGATACGCAGTATTTT. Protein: CASSLVVGRATDTQYF.

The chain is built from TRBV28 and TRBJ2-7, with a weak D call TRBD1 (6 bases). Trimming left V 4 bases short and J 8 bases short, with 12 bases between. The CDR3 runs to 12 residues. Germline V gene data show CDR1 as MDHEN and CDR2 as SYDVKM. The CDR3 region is CASSSTGYKQYF. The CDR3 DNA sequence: TGTGCCAGCAGTTCCACAGGGTACAAGCAGTACTTC.

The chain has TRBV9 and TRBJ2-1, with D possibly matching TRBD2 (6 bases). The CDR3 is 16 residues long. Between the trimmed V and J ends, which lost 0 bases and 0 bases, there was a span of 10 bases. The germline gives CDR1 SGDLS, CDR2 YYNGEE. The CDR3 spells CASSVGAGNSYNEQFF. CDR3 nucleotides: TGTGCCAGCAGCGTAGGGGCGGGAAACTCCTACAATGAGCAGTTCTTC.

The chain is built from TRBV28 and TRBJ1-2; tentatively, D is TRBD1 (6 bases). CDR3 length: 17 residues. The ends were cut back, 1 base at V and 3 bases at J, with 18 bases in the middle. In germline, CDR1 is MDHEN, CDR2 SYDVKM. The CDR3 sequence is CASSLFARGGAYYGYTF. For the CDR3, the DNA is TGTGCCAGCAGTTTATTTGCCAGGGGTGGGGCATACTATGGCTACACCTTC.

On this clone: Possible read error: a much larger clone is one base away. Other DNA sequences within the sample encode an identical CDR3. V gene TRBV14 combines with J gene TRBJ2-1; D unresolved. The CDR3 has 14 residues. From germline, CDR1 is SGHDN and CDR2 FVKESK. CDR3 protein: CASSQVRNDNEQFF. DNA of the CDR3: TGTGCCAGCAGCCAAGTCAGAAACGACAATGAACAGTTCTTC.

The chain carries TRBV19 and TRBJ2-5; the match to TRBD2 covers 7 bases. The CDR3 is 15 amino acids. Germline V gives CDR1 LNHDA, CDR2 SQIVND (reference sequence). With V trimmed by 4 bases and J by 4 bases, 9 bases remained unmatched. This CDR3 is CASSTGGSKVETQYF. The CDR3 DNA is TGTGCCAGTAGTACCGGCGGGAGTAAGGTAGAGACCCAGTACTTC. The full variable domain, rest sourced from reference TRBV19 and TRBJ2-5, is DGGITQSPKYLFRKEGQNVTLSCEQNLNHDAMYWYRQDPGQGLRLIYYSQIVNDFQKGDIAEGYSVSREKKESFPLTVTSAQKNPTAFYLCASSTGGSKVETQYFGPGTRLLVL.

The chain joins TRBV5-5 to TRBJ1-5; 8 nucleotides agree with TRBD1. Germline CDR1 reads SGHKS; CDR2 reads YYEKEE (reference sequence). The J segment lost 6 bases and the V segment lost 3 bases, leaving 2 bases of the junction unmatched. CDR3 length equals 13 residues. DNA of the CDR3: TGTGCCAGCAGCTCGACAGGGGCTCAGCCCCAGCATTTT. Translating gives CASSSTGAQPQHF.

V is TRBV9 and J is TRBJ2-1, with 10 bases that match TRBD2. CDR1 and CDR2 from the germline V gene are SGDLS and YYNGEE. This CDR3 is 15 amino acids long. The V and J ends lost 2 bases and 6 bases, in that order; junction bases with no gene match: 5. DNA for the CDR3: TGTGCCAGCAGCGTTCTAGCGGGAGTGATCAATGAGCAGTTCTTC. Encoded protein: CASSVLAGVINEQFF.

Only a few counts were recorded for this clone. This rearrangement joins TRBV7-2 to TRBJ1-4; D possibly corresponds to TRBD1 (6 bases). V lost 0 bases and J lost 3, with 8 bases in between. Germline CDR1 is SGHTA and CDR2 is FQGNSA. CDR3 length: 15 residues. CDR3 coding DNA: TGTGCCAGCAGCTTAGCGTCAGGGGCTAATGAAAAACTGTTTTTT. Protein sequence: CASSLASGANEKLFF.

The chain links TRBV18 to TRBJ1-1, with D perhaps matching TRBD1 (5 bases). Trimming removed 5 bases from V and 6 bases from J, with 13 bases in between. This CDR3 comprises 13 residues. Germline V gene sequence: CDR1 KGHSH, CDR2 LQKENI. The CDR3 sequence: CASSEGREAEAFF. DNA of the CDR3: TGTGCCAGCTCAGAGGGACGGGAGGCTGAAGCTTTCTTT.

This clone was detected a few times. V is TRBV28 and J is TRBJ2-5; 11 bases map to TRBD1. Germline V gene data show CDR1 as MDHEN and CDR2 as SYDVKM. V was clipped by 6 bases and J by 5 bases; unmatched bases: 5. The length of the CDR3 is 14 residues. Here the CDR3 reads CASRGQGGWETQYF. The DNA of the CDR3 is TGTGCCAGCAGGGGACAGGGGGGATGGGAGACCCAGTACTTC.

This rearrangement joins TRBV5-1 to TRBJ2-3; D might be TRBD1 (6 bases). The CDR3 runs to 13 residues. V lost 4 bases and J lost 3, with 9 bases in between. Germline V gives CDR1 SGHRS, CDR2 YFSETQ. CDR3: CASSPQGTDTQYF. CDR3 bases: TGCGCCAGCAGCCCCCAGGGGACAGATACGCAGTATTTT.

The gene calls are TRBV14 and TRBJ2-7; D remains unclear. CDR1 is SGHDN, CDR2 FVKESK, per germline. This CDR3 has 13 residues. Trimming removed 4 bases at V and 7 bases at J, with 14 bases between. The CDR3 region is CASSPDLLGEQYF. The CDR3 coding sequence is TGTGCCAGCAGCCCCGATCTCCTCGGGGAGCAGTACTTC.

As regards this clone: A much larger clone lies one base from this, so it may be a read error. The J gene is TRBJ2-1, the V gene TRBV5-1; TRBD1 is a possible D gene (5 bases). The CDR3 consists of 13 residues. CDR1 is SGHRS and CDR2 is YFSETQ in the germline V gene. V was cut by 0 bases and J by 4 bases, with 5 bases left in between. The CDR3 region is CASSLGQYNEQFF. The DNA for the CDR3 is TGCGCCAGCAGCTTGGGACAGTACAATGAGCAGTTCTTC.

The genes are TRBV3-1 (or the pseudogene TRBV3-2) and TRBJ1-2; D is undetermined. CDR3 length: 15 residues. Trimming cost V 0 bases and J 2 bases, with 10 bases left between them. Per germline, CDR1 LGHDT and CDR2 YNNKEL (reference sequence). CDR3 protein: CASSQDQNSNYGYTF. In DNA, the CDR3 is TGTGCCAGCAGCCAAGATCAGAACAGCAACTATGGCTACACCTTC.

The DNA for the CDR3 is TGTGCCAGCAGTACCGCCGGGACTAGACCCAATGAGCAGTTCTTC. This translates into CASSTAGTRPNEQFF. The rearrangement links TRBV28 to TRBJ2-1, with 8 bases identical to TRBD2. In germline, CDR1 is MDHEN, CDR2 SYDVKM. The length of the CDR3 is 15 residues. V shed 5 bases, J shed 6 bases, and the junction held 9 bases outside the gene matches. Full variable domain (missing parts from reference TRBV28 and TRBJ2-1): DVKVTQSSRYLVKRTGEKVFLECVQDMDHENMFWYRQDPGLGLRLIYFSYDVKMKEKGDIPEGYSVSREKKERFSLILESASTNQTSMYLCASSTAGTRPNEQFFGPGTRLTVL.

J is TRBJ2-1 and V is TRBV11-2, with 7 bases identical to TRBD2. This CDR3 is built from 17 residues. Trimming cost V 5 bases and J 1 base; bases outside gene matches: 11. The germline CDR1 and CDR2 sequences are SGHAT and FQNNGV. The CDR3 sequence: CASSPDRLAASYNEQFF. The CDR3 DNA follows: TGTGCCAGCAGCCCAGATAGGCTAGCGGCTTCCTACAATGAGCAGTTCTTC.

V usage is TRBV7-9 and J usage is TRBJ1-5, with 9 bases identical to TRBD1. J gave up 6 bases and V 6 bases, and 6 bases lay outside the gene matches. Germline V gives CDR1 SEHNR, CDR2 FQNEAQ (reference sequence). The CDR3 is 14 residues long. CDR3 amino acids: CASSGQGLGQPQHF. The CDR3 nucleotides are TGTGCCAGCAGTGGACAGGGGTTAGGTCAGCCCCAGCATTTT.

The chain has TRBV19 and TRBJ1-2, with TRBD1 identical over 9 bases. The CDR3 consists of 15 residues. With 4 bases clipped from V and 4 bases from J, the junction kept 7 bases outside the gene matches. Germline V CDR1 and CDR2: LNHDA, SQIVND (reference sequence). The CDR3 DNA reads TGTGCCAGTAGTAGGGACAGGGCCGGTTCCTATGGCTACACCTTC. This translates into CASSRDRAGSYGYTF. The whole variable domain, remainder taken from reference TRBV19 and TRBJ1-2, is DGGITQSPKYLFRKEGQNVTLSCEQNLNHDAMYWYRQDPGQGLRLIYYSQIVNDFQKGDIAEGYSVSREKKESFPLTVTSAQKNPTAFYLCASSRDRAGSYGYTFGSGTRLTVV.

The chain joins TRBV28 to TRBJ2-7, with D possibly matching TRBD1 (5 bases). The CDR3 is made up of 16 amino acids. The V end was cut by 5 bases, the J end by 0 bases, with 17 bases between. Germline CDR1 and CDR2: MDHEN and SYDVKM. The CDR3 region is CASSRPTGRLSYEQYF. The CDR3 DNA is TGTGCCAGCAGTCGCCCAACAGGTCGCCTCTCCTACGAGCAGTACTTC.

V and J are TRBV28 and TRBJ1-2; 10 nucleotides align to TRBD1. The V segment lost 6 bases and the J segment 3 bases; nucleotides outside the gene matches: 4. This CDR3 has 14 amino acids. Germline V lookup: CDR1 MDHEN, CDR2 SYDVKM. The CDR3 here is CASRRQGADYGYTF. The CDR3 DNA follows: TGTGCCAGCAGGAGACAGGGGGCCGACTATGGCTACACCTTC.

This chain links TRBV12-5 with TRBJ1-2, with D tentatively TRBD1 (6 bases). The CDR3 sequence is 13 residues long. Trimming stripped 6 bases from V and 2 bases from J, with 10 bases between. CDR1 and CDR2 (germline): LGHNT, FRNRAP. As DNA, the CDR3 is TGTGCTAGTGGCTACACAGGGAACTATGGCTACACCTTC. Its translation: CASGYTGNYGYTF.